The 22 T cell receptor beta chains in this list originate from one sample, sequenced in a study of cytomegalovirus exposure and HLA in healthy donors. The PCR ran on 60 Vbeta and 13 Jbeta primers. The repertoire was sequenced with immunoSEQ multiplex PCR; TCRdb's copy has only in-frame clones and lacks some. The top ten hold around 1.9% of the sample, which has about 180,000 clones, around 80% seen once. Sequencing was done on a sample of PBMCs. These receptors were taken from a woman in her twenties or thirties in good health and CMV-seronegative.

This clone was seen more than once but under ten times. The gene calls are TRBV9 and TRBJ2-1; 8 nucleotides align to TRBD1. The CDR3 has 15 residues. V dropped 0 bases and J dropped 6; count of bases not matched to a gene: 5. Germline V gene sequence: CDR1 SGDLS, CDR2 YYNGEE. The CDR3 sequence is CASSVDRTGFNEQFF. DNA for the CDR3: TGTGCCAGCAGCGTAGATCGGACAGGGTTCAATGAGCAGTTCTTC.

This chain links TRBV7-2 with TRBJ1-6; possibly TRBD1 for D (5 bases). V lost 4 bases and J 0 bases, leaving 13 bases between the germline ends. The CDR3 contains 17 residues. The germline V gene has CDR1 SGHTA and CDR2 FQGNSA. CDR3 sequence: CASSSGLTGSYNSPLHF. The CDR3 DNA is TGTGCCAGCAGCTCAGGGTTGACGGGCTCCTATAATTCACCCCTCCACTTT.

This sequence joins TRBV9 and TRBJ2-5, with 10 bases identical to TRBD2. Unmatched junction bases numbered 4, after V lost 3 bases and J lost 2 bases. The CDR3 is 15 residues long. Germline loops: CDR1 SGDLS, CDR2 YYNGEE. The CDR3 bases are TGTGCCAGCAGCGACGGACTAGCGGTTCAAGAGACCCAGTACTTC. Encoded protein: CASSDGLAVQETQYF.

The rearrangement links TRBV18 to TRBJ2-7; 8 nucleotides match TRBD2. From germline, CDR1 is KGHSH and CDR2 LQKENI. The CDR3 covers 15 residues. Trimming cost V 3 bases and J 2 bases; bases outside gene matches: 6. DNA of the CDR3: TGTGCCAGCTCACCGCTAGCGGGCGAACCCTACGAGCAGTACTTC. This sequence encodes CASSPLAGEPYEQYF.

This rearrangement joins TRBV21-1 to TRBJ1-1. TRBV21-1 is annotated as a pseudogene. The CDR3 length is 10 residues. The CDR3 region is CAHYGTEAFF. The CDR3 DNA is TGTGCTCACTACGGCACTGAAGCTTTCTTT.

The genes are TRBV9 and TRBJ2-3, with 16 positions matching TRBD2. Germline V CDR1 and CDR2: SGDLS, YYNGEE. The CDR3 consists of 16 residues. Trimming took 6 bases from V and 4 from J; bases not matched to a gene: 5. Written as DNA, the CDR3 is TGTGCCAGCAACTTGGGACTAGCGGGGGGGCCAGATACGCAGTATTTT. It encodes CASNLGLAGGPDTQYF.

The chain has TRBV30 and TRBJ2-3, with D uncertain. CDR1 GTSNPN and CDR2 SVGIG come from the germline V gene (reference sequence). This CDR3 comprises 18 residues. Trimming left V 0 bases short and J 2 bases short, with 21 bases between. The CDR3 here is CAWSVETPRAKNTDTQYF. CDR3 nucleotides: TGTGCCTGGAGTGTAGAAACTCCAAGAGCCAAGAACACAGATACGCAGTATTTT.

The DNA for the CDR3 is TGTGCCAGCAGCTCCAGAGCGGGGGGACTTTACAATGAGCAGTTCTTC. This gives the protein CASSSRAGGLYNEQFF. The rearrangement joins TRBV11-2 to TRBJ2-1; 9 bases fit TRBD2. The V segment lost 4 bases and the J segment 4 bases; nucleotides outside the gene matches: 8. The CDR3 extends over 16 amino acids. Germline values: CDR1 SGHAT, CDR2 FQNNGV.

In its sample, this clone was seen a few times. The chain couples TRBV5-3 to TRBJ2-2; tentatively, D is TRBD2 (6 bases). TRBV5-3 is an open reading frame, and its role is uncertain. Between the trimmed V and J ends, which lost 3 bases and 0 bases, there was a span of 15 bases. The CDR3 consists of 17 residues. This CDR3 reads CARSYGTEETNTGELFF. Here the CDR3 DNA reads TGTGCCAGAAGCTACGGGACTGAGGAGACGAACACCGGGGAGCTGTTTTTT.

In this sample, this clone turned up a few times. This chain links TRBV5-1 with TRBJ2-5; TRBD2 agrees at 13 bases. CDR3 length: 15 residues. The germline V gene encodes CDR1 SGHRS and CDR2 YFSETQ. Trimming at V came to 7 bases and at J to 5 bases, leaving 8 bases not matched to a gene. DNA for the CDR3: TGCGCCAGCTGGACTAGCGGGGGCCGGGGGGAGACCCAGTACTTC. Translation gives CASWTSGGRGETQYF.

This rearrangement joins TRBV7-7 to TRBJ2-5; the D gene is possibly TRBD1 (5 bases). V lost 2 bases to trimming and J lost 3 bases, with 13 bases between them. Per germline, CDR1 SSHAT and CDR2 FNYEAQ (reference sequence). The CDR3 totals 15 residues. CDR3 DNA sequence: TGTGCCAGCAGCTTAACTCTGACAGCAAAAGAGACCCAGTACTTC. Translating it yields CASSLTLTAKETQYF.

The rearrangement links TRBV4-3 to TRBJ1-3; maybe TRBD1 (5 bases). Trimming took 2 bases from V and 0 from J, leaving 11 bases between them. This CDR3 contains 16 residues. The germline CDR1 and CDR2 sequences are LGHNA and YSLEER. The CDR3 nucleotides read TGCGCCAGCAGCCAACCCCAGGGTGGCTCTGGAAACACCATATATTTT. Translating it yields CASSQPQGGSGNTIYF.

The chain has TRBV10-3 and TRBJ1-1; D is uncertain. Per the germline V gene, CDR1 is ENHRY and CDR2 is SYGVKD. V was clipped by 7 bases and J by 4 bases, with 13 bases between them. The CDR3 is 13 amino acids. CDR3 sequence: CAITPGEGTEAFF. Written as DNA, the CDR3 is TGTGCCATCACCCCAGGAGAGGGCACTGAAGCTTTCTTT.

This chain connects TRBV27 to TRBJ2-7; 8 bases agree with TRBD1. Trimming took 7 bases from V and 0 from J; bases not matched to a gene: 14. Germline V CDR1 and CDR2: MNHEY, SMNVEV (reference sequence). This CDR3 region has 17 residues. CDR3 in amino acids: CASKRWAGGGSSYEQYF. CDR3 coding DNA: TGTGCCAGCAAGAGGTGGGCAGGGGGCGGAAGCTCCTACGAGCAGTACTTC.

The chain carries TRBV7-8 and TRBJ1-2, with 8 bases lining up with TRBD1. V shed 4 bases, J shed 7 bases, and the junction held 17 bases outside the gene matches. This CDR3 spans 17 amino acids. From germline, CDR1 is SGHVS and CDR2 FQNEAQ. In DNA, the CDR3 is TGTGCCAGCAGCTCGTCTGTGACAGGGGCCGAAATTGGTGGCTACACCTTC. This sequence encodes CASSSSVTGAEIGGYTF. The variable domain in full, completed from reference TRBV7-8 and TRBJ1-2, reads GAGVSQSPRYKVAKRGQDVALRCDPISGHVSLFWYQQALGQGPEFLTYFQNEAQLDKSGLPSDRFFAERPEGSVSTLKIQRTQQEDSAVYLCASSSSVTGAEIGGYTFGSGTRLTVV.

This clone was observed a few times. The chain couples TRBV29-1 to TRBJ2-7, with 7 positions matching TRBD1. The germline CDR1 and CDR2 sequences are SQVTM and ANQGSEA. With V trimmed by 4 bases and J by 0 bases, 3 bases remained unmatched. This CDR3 has 13 residues. The CDR3 here is CSVGQGSSYEQYF. CDR3 nucleotides: TGCAGCGTTGGACAGGGCAGCTCCTACGAGCAGTACTTC.

The genes are TRBV27 and TRBJ2-5, with 8 bases identical to TRBD1. Germline assignment: CDR1 MNHEY and CDR2 SMNVEV (reference sequence). V lost 6 bases, J lost 3 bases, and 3 bases stayed unmatched. The CDR3 loop spans 13 amino acids. The DNA for the CDR3 is TGTGCCAGCAGCCCGGACAGGGAAGAGACCCAGTACTTC. As protein: CASSPDREETQYF.

This clone was detected once. Because the CDR3's place on the DNA is in doubt, the DNA is left out and the CDR3 is given as listed by TCRdb. This chain joins TRBV27 and TRBJ1-1; TRBD1, as called in the table, went unchecked against the DNA. The CDR3 sequence runs 13 residues, both termini included. Germline V gene lookup returns CDR1 MNHEY and CDR2 SMNVEV (reference sequence). The CDR3 sequence is CASSSGQGTEAFF.

The chain couples TRBV27 to TRBJ1-1; D remains ambiguous. The CDR3 loop spans 15 amino acids. CDR1 MNHEY and CDR2 SMNVEV come from the germline V gene (reference sequence). V lost 6 bases to trimming and J lost 3 bases, with 17 bases between them. CDR3 sequence (DNA): TGTGCCAGCAGCCCCAGACGGATACTATACACTGAAGCTTTCTTT. Translation gives CASSPRRILYTEAFF.

This clone was recorded a few times. The rearrangement links TRBV6-5 to TRBJ1-1; D is ambiguous. Germline CDR1 is MNHEY and CDR2 is SVGAGI. The germline V and J ends were trimmed by 2 bases and 1 base, with 5 bases remaining between them. The CDR3 is 13 residues long. In DNA, the CDR3 is TGTGCCAGCAGTTACGGCAGGAACACTGAAGCTTTCTTT. This gives the protein CASSYGRNTEAFF.

The chain couples TRBV4-1 to TRBJ2-5; 7 bases match TRBD2. The CDR3 has 17 amino acids. V shed 1 base and J 5 bases; nucleotides not matched to a gene: 13. Germline lookup yields CDR1 MGHRA and CDR2 YSYEKL. In nucleotides, the CDR3 is TGCGCCAGCAGCCAAGGGGTTTTTGCCAGCGGGGCGGAGACCCAGTACTTC. It encodes CASSQGVFASGAETQYF.

J is TRBJ2-5 and V is TRBV30, with D possibly being TRBD2 (5 bases). The germline gives CDR1 GTSNPN, CDR2 SVGIG (reference sequence). The V end lost 0 bases, the J end lost 0 bases, and 11 bases lay between the germline ends. CDR3 length equals 15 residues. DNA of the CDR3: TGTGCCTGGAGTGTTCCGGGGAGAAACCAAGAGACCCAGTACTTC. It codes for CAWSVPGRNQETQYF.